This section outlines one T cell receptor (beta chain) sequence together with its context. This entry belongs to a study of blood T cell repertoires in COVID-19. Study-wide context: The United States, Italy and Spain supplied acute and convalescent COVID-19 samples.

V gave up 5 bases and J gave up 2 bases, with 12 bases separating them. This CDR3 has 14 amino acids. Germline CDR1 is MNHNY and CDR2 is SVGAGI (reference sequence). As processed by the authors: Estimation of nucleated cell counts relied on the amplification of reference gene primers. Libraries were prepared by immunoSEQ multiplex PCR; TCRdb keeps only in-frame clonotypes and omits some of them. The DNA was the basis for D and trimming; V, J and clone size are from that table. The sample carries roughly 140,000 clones, approximately 90% recorded once. The TCR comes from a woman between 40 and 50 years old with acute or convalescent COVID-19. Source material: peripheral blood. The V gene is TRBV6-6, the J gene TRBJ1-1, with a weak D call TRBD1 (5 bases). The CDR3 bases are TGTGCCAGCAGTGCTGGTGGGGCTAACACTGAAGCTTTCTTT. Translated, it gives CASSAGGANTEAFF.